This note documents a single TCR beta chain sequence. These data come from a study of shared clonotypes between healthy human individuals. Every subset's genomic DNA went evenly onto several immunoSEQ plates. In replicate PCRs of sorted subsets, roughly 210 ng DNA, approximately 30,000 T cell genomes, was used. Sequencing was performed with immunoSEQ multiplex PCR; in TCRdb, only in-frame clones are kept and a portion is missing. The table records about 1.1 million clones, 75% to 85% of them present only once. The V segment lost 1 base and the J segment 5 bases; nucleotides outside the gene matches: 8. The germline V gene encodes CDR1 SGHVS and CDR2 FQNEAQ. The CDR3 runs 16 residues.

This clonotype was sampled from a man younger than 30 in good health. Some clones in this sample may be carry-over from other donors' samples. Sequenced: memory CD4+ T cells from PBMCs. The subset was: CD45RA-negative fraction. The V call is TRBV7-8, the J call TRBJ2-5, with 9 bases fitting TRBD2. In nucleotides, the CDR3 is TGTGCCAGCAGCTTAGGGGTTAGCGGGAGATCCGAGACCCAGTACTTC. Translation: CASSLGVSGRSETQYF.